These 21 T cell receptor beta chains were all obtained from the same sample, sequenced in a study of vaccination effects on CD4 cells after COVID-19. These receptors' targets are unknown. After expansion with viral peptide pools in the ViraFEST assay, antigen-specific CD4+ T cells were sequenced. Subsequent to approximately 9 days of culture, CD4+ T cells were isolated. Everyone in the study got two shots of either the BNT162b2 or mRNA-1273 vaccine. Clones were read by immunoSEQ multiplex PCR, and TCRdb kept only the in-frame ones, dropping some. The sample has about 30,000 clones; roughly 80% are singletons. The sample consisted of CD4+ T cells from PBMCs cultured with SARS-CoV-2 spike peptides, taken after COVID-19 vaccination. The origin of the receptors is a human donor who received a COVID-19 vaccine. Some clones in this sample may be carry-over from other donors' samples.

V usage is TRBV19 and J usage is TRBJ2-2, with D hard to call. The V gene's germline CDR1 is LNHDA and CDR2 SQIVND (reference sequence). The CDR3 spans 12 residues. Trimming removed 9 bases at V and 6 bases at J, with 11 bases between. In DNA, the CDR3 is TGTGCCAGCGATATTCCCCCCGGGGAGCTGTTTTTT. Encoded protein: CASDIPPGELFF.

This rearrangement joins TRBV18 to TRBJ2-7; TRBD1 matches 7 bases. Trimming cost V 3 bases and J 7 bases; bases outside gene matches: 9. CDR3 length equals 14 residues. Germline CDR1 is KGHSH and CDR2 is LQKENI. CDR3 sequence reads: CASSPGTASSEQYV. CDR3 DNA sequence: TGTGCCAGCTCACCTGGGACAGCCTCGAGTGAGCAGTACGTC.

The chain recombines TRBV7-8 with TRBJ2-3; D gene unclear. This CDR3 spans 11 amino acids. Trimming removed 3 bases at V and 2 bases at J, with 0 bases between. Germline assignment: CDR1 SGHVS and CDR2 FQNEAQ. CDR3 in amino acids: CASSFTDTQYF. The CDR3 region has the DNA TGTGCCAGCAGCTTCACAGATACGCAGTATTTT.

The chain combines TRBV30 with TRBJ1-2; no reliable D call. This CDR3 is built from 15 residues. V lost 5 bases to trimming and J lost 0 bases, with 16 bases between them. The germline gives CDR1 GTSNPN, CDR2 SVGIG (reference sequence). CDR3 region: CAWQQLAPTNYGYTF. In DNA, the CDR3 is TGTGCCTGGCAGCAATTAGCCCCAACTAACTATGGCTACACCTTC.

This chain uses TRBV7-2 with TRBJ1-6; perhaps TRBD1 as D (6 bases). The CDR3 is 16 amino acids. Germline CDR1 and CDR2: SGHTA and FQGNSA. V dropped 0 bases and J dropped 7 bases, with 13 bases sitting between them. The CDR3 DNA sequence: TGTGCCAGCAGCTTAGCGAGTAGGGGGAAGAATTCACCCCTCCACTTT. Translating it yields CASSLASRGKNSPLHF.

The chain links TRBV10-2 to TRBJ1-1; D possibly corresponds to TRBD1 (6 bases). CDR3 length: 15 residues. Germline CDR1 WSHSY, CDR2 SAAADI. The germline V and J ends were trimmed by 4 bases and 6 bases, with 18 bases remaining between them. DNA for the CDR3: TGCGCCAGCAGTGCCCCGGTTCGAAGGGGGTCTGAAGCTTTCTTT. Translating gives CASSAPVRRGSEAFF.

This clone has only one observation. The same CDR3 arises from other DNA sequences in this sample as well. The chain couples TRBV5-1 to TRBJ2-6; D not resolved. The V gene's germline CDR1 is SGHRS and CDR2 YFSETQ. Trimming removed 8 bases at V and 0 bases at J, with 9 bases between. This CDR3 spans 14 amino acids. The CDR3 DNA reads as TGCGCCAGTTCCACTTACTCTGGGGCCAACGTCCTGACTTTC. Encoded protein: CASSTYSGANVLTF.

The V and J genes are TRBV6-1 and TRBJ2-7; no clear D gene. From germline, CDR1 is MNHNS and CDR2 SASEGT. V lost 2 bases, J lost 4 bases, and 12 bases lay in between. The CDR3 is 14 residues long. CDR3 protein: CASSETWASYEQYV. The CDR3 coding sequence is TGTGCCAGCAGTGAAACTTGGGCTTCGTACGAGCAGTACGTC.

This clone was picked up one time. The chain uses TRBV9 and TRBJ2-1, with D possibly being TRBD1 (5 bases). The V end was cut by 2 bases, the J end by 6 bases, with 12 bases between. This CDR3 is built from 14 residues. Germline-derived CDR1 and CDR2 are SGDLS and YYNGEE. The CDR3, as DNA: TGTGCCAGCAGCGTGGGGCCAGACGTCAATGAGCAGTTCTTC. As protein: CASSVGPDVNEQFF.

The rearrangement links TRBV2 to TRBJ2-3, with D possibly matching TRBD1 (6 bases). This CDR3 region has 20 residues. With 5 bases removed from V and 1 base from J, the gap between germline ends came to 28 bases. The germline gives CDR1 SNHLY, CDR2 FYNNEI. The CDR3 loop reads CASSPLLDSVLTGGTDTQYF. CDR3 coding DNA: TGTGCCAGCAGTCCCCTACTGGACAGCGTACTTACAGGAGGCACAGATACGCAGTATTTT.

This clone has just one count. The V gene is TRBV18, the J gene TRBJ1-3; no reliable D call. The germline gives CDR1 KGHSH, CDR2 LQKENI. V dropped 6 bases and J dropped 2 bases, with 14 bases sitting between them. The CDR3 is 15 residues long. CDR3 sequence (DNA): TGTGCCAGCTCTCAAACGACATCTACTGGAAACACCATATATTTT. Translated, it gives CASSQTTSTGNTIYF.

V is TRBV7-3 and J is TRBJ1-1; no definite D call. V lost 1 base, J lost 4 bases, and 10 bases lay in between. The V gene's germline CDR1 is SGHTA and CDR2 FQGTGA. CDR3 size: 14 residues. The CDR3 DNA reads TGTGCCAGCAGCTTAAACCCGGGCGCCACTGAAGCTTTCTTT. It codes for CASSLNPGATEAFF.

This clone was counted between two and nine times. The V gene is TRBV27, the J gene TRBJ2-2; D is undetermined. Germline lookup yields CDR1 MNHEY and CDR2 SMNVEV (reference sequence). Trimming shortened V by 8 bases and J by 1 base, and 11 bases separated the two germline ends. The CDR3 totals 14 residues. DNA of the CDR3: TGTGCCAGCGGCTCGTATGGGAACACCGGGGAGCTGTTTTTT. Amino acids: CASGSYGNTGELFF.

This sequence joins TRBV2 and TRBJ1-5, with 7 bases matching TRBD1. This CDR3 is built from 15 residues. The V gene end was trimmed by 5 bases and the J gene end by 6 bases; junction bases not matched to a gene: 10. Germline V gene data show CDR1 as SNHLY and CDR2 as FYNNEI. The CDR3 nucleotides read TGTGCCAGCAGTCCAGAGACAGGGAGAAGTCAGCCCCAGCATTTT. Amino acid sequence: CASSPETGRSQPQHF.

This clone has only one observation. The chain employs TRBV19 and TRBJ2-5; TRBD1 matches 7 bases. With 3 bases clipped from V and 1 base from J, the junction kept 5 bases outside the gene matches. This CDR3 spans 15 amino acids. CDR1 and CDR2 (germline): LNHDA, SQIVND (reference sequence). The CDR3 region is CASSIPGDSQETQYF. The CDR3 DNA reads TGTGCCAGTAGTATCCCTGGGGACAGCCAAGAGACCCAGTACTTC.

This chain links TRBV5-6 with TRBJ1-1; 7 bases are shared with TRBD1. The CDR3 consists of 13 residues. Germline CDR1 SGHDT, CDR2 YYEEEE. With 3 bases clipped from V and 10 bases from J, the junction kept 9 bases outside the gene matches. The chain's CDR3 is CASSYGTEIAAFF. CDR3 coding DNA: TGTGCCAGCAGCTACGGGACAGAGATCGCAGCTTTCTTT.

The chain links TRBV3-1 (or the pseudogene TRBV3-2) to TRBJ1-2; no reliable D call. CDR1 is LGHDT and CDR2 is YNNKEL in the germline V gene (reference sequence). Trimming took 2 bases from V and 7 from J, leaving 11 bases between them. This CDR3 comprises 13 residues. The CDR3 reads CASSQYLESGYTF. The CDR3 DNA reads TGTGCCAGCAGCCAATACTTGGAGAGTGGCTACACCTTC.

The J gene is TRBJ2-2, the V gene TRBV24-1, with 12 bases matching TRBD1. Germline V gene sequence: CDR1 KGHDR, CDR2 SFDVKD. The J segment lost 6 bases and the V segment lost 8 bases, leaving 3 bases of the junction unmatched. This CDR3 comprises 14 residues. The CDR3 nucleotides read TGTGCCACCAAGGGACAGGGGGCCGCCGGGGAGCTGTTTTTT. It encodes CATKGQGAAGELFF.

The J gene is TRBJ2-7, the V gene TRBV11-1; D uncertain. This CDR3 region has 15 residues. Per the germline V gene, CDR1 is SGHAT and CDR2 is FQDESV (reference sequence). Trimming took off 3 bases at V and 1 base at J, with 13 bases between the two ends. As DNA, the CDR3 is TGTGCCAGCAGCTTTCGTACGGAGCCTTCCTACGAGCAGTACGTC. This gives the protein CASSFRTEPSYEQYV.

The V and J genes are TRBV12-3 or TRBV12-4 and TRBJ2-1; 8 nucleotides match TRBD1. CDR3 length: 13 amino acids. The V segment lost 5 bases and the J segment 8 bases; nucleotides outside the gene matches: 5. In nucleotides, the CDR3 is TGTGCCAGCAGTCACGGACAGGGACATGAGCAGTTCTTC. This encodes CASSHGQGHEQFF.

Relative to its sample, this clone is large. Other DNA sequences in the same sample also yield this CDR3. This CDR3 reads CASSSLSSNQPQHF. The DNA of the CDR3 is TGTGCCAGCAGTTCTCTAAGCAGCAATCAGCCCCAGCATTTT. This chain joins TRBV6-5 and TRBJ1-5; D remains ambiguous. Germline V gene lookup returns CDR1 MNHEY and CDR2 SVGAGI. The V gene lost 4 bases and the J gene lost 1 base, with 8 bases spanning the gap. The CDR3 is 14 amino acids.